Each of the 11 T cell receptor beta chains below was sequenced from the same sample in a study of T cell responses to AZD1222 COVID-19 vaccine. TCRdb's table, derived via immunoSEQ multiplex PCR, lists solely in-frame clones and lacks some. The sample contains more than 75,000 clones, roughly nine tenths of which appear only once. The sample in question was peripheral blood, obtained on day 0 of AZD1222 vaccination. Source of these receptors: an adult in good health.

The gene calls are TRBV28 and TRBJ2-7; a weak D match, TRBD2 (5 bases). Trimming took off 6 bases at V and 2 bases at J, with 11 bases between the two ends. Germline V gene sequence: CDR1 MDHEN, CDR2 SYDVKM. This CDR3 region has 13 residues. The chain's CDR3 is CASRRGLAYEQYF. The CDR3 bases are TGTGCCAGCAGACGCGGACTCGCCTACGAGCAGTACTTC.

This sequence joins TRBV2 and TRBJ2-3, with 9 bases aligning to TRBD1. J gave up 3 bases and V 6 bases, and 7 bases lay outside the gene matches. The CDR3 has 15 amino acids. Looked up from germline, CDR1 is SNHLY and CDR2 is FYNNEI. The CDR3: CASSGQGWWTDTQYF. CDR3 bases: TGTGCCAGCAGCGGACAGGGGTGGTGGACAGATACGCAGTATTTT. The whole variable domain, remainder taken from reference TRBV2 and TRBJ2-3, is EPEVTQTPSHQVTQMGQEVILRCVPISNHLYFYWYRQILGQKVEFLVSFYNNEISEKSEIFDDQFSVERPDGSNFTLKIRSTKLEDSAMYFCASSGQGWWTDTQYFGPGTRLTVL.

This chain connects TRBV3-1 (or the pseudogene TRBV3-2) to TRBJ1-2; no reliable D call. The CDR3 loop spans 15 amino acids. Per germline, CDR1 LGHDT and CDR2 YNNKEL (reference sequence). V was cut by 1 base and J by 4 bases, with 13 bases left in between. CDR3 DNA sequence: TGTGCCAGCAGCCAAGGAGTCGGGGTTAGCTATGGCTACACCTTC. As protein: CASSQGVGVSYGYTF.

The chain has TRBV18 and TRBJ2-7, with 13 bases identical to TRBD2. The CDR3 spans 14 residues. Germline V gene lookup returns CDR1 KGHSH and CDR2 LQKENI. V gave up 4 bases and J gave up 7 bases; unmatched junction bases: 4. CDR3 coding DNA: TGTGCCAGCTCACGCCCGGGACTAGCGGGAGAGCAGTACTTC. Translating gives CASSRPGLAGEQYF.

DNA for the CDR3: TGTGCCAGCAGCTTAGACCCTAGCAGTGGCTCCTACAATGAGCAGTTCTTC. This translates into CASSLDPSSGSYNEQFF. The chain carries TRBV11-3 and TRBJ2-1; maybe TRBD2 (5 bases). Germline values: CDR1 SGHNT, CDR2 YENEEA. V dropped 0 bases and J dropped 0 bases, with 12 bases sitting between them. CDR3 length: 17 residues.

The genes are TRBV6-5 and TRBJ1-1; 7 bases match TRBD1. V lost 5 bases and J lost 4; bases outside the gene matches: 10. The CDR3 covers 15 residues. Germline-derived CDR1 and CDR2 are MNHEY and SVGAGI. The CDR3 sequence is CASSPRTGGITEAFF. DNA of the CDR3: TGTGCCAGCAGTCCGAGGACAGGCGGTATCACTGAAGCTTTCTTT.

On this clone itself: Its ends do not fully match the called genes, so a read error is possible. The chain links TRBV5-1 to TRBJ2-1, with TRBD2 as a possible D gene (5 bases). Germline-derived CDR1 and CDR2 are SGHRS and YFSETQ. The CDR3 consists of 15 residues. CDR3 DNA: TGCGCCACCAGCATGGTGGGAGAAGGGAGCAATGAGCAGTTCTTC. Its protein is CATSMVGEGSNEQFF.

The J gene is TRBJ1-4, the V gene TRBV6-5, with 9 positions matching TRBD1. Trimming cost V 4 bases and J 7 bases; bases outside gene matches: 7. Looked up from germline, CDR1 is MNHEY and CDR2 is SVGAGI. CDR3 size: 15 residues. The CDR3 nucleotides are TGTGCCAGCAGTTCACTCAGACAGGGGGGTGAAAAACTGTTTTTT. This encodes CASSSLRQGGEKLFF.

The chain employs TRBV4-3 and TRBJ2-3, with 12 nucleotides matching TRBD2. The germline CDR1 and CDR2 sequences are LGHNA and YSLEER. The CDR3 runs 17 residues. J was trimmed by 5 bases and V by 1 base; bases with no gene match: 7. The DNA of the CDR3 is TGCGCCAGCAGCCAAGGTTTTGGACTAGCGGGGATAGATACGCAGTATTTT. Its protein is CASSQGFGLAGIDTQYF.

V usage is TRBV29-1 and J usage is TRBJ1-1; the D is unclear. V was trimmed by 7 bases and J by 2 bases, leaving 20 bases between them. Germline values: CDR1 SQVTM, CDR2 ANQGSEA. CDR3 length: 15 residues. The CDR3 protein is CSALGGHGKNTEAFF. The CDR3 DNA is TGCAGCGCCCTGGGTGGCCACGGTAAAAACACTGAAGCTTTCTTT. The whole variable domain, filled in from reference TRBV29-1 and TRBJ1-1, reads SAVISQKPSRDICQRGTSLTIQCQVDSQVTMMFWYRQQPGQSLTLIATANQGSEATYESGFVIDKFPISRPNLTFSTLTVSNMSPEDSSIYLCSALGGHGKNTEAFFGQGTRLTVV.

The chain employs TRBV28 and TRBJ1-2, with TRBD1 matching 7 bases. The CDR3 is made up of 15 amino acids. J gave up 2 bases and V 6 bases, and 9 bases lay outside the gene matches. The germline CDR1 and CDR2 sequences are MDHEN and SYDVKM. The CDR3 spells CASSSTGEPNYGYTF. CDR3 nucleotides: TGTGCCAGCAGCTCAACAGGGGAGCCCAACTATGGCTACACCTTC.